These 23 T cell receptor beta chains came from one sample sequenced in a study of T-cell reconstitution after alpha-beta-depleted transplantation in children. The library targeted TCRbeta and was prepared with unique molecular identifiers. From the PCR reads, TCRdb called clonotypes with MiXCR, one entry per CDR3 protein. The sample includes around 370,000 distinct CDR3 sequences, around 15% seen only once; the top ten take around two fifths. The source material was PBMCs, mostly from graft donor cells, sampled 360 days after TCRalphabeta/CD19-depleted stem cell transplant. The receptors originated from a male patient between 2 and 9 years old who had a stem cell transplant for acute lymphoblastic leukemia, so the T cells may come from the graft donor.

Ten or more counts support this clonotype. The rearrangement links TRBV3-1 to TRBJ2-1; D is tentatively TRBD1 or TRBD2 (5 bases each). Between the trimmed V and J ends, which lost 2 bases and 4 bases, there was a span of 15 bases. Germline CDR1 and CDR2: LGHDT and YNNKEL (reference sequence). The CDR3 is made up of 16 amino acids. DNA for the CDR3: TGTGCCAGCAGCCAAAGGGGACGCTCCCATTACAATGAGCAGTTCTTC. It codes for CASSQRGRSHYNEQFF.

This sequence joins TRBV7-2 and TRBJ2-7, with D possibly TRBD1 on 6 matching bases. V shed 5 bases and J shed 3 bases, with 14 bases lying between them. Germline V lookup: CDR1 SGHTA, CDR2 FQGNSA. The CDR3 covers 14 residues. CDR3 in DNA: TGTGCCAGCAGCCACAGGGATTTCGACTACGAGCAGTACTTC. Translation gives CASSHRDFDYEQYF.

The rearrangement uses TRBV29-1 and TRBJ2-1; a possible D gene is TRBD1 (5 bases). The CDR3 has 13 residues. Germline CDR1 and CDR2: SQVTM and ANQGSEA. V gave up 6 bases and J gave up 9 bases, with 18 bases separating them. In DNA form, the CDR3 reads TGCAGCGTGACAGTGGGTTCGGGTGGTGAGCAGTTCTTC. It is translated as CSVTVGSGGEQFF.

This clonotype has only a few counts. The chain combines TRBV7-3 with TRBJ2-3, with 10 bases that match TRBD2. There are 17 residues in the CDR3. Germline lookup yields CDR1 SGHTA and CDR2 FQGTGA. Unmatched junction bases numbered 13, after V lost 5 bases and J lost 5 bases. CDR3 DNA sequence: TGTGCCAGCAGCCCCCTGGGGTCAGCGGGAGGGCGAGATACGCAGTATTTT. Encoded protein: CASSPLGSAGGRDTQYF.

This clonotype occurred many times. The chain has TRBV7-2 and TRBJ2-3; 9 nucleotides agree with TRBD2. Trimming cost V 1 base and J 10 bases; bases outside gene matches: 9. The CDR3 sequence is 15 residues long. CDR1 is SGHTA and CDR2 is FQGNSA in the germline V gene. The CDR3: CASSLDRREGLSQYF. DNA for the CDR3: TGTGCCAGCAGCTTAGATCGGCGGGAGGGCCTGTCGCAGTATTTT.

This clonotype was observed many times. The CDR3 nucleotides are TGTGCCAGCAGCTTTGCGCGGAAGAATGAGAGTTTTCGTCAGCGAGAGACCCAGTACTTC. Translated, it gives CASSFARKNESFRQRETQYF. The V call is TRBV7-6, the J call TRBJ2-5, with D uncertain. Per the germline V gene, CDR1 is SGHVS and CDR2 is FNYEAQ. V lost 3 bases, J lost 4 bases, and 30 bases lay in between. The CDR3 totals 20 residues.

This chain joins TRBV6-1 and TRBJ2-1, with 15 bases identical to TRBD2. CDR1 is MNHNS and CDR2 is SASEGT in the germline V gene. The CDR3 totals 17 residues. Germline trimming cut 6 bases from V and 2 bases from J; bases unmatched to any gene: 5. CDR3 amino acids: CASSGLAGGPPYNEQFF. DNA for the CDR3: TGTGCCAGCAGCGGACTAGCGGGAGGGCCCCCCTACAATGAGCAGTTCTTC.

The chain uses TRBV11-3 and TRBJ2-7; no reliable D call. The germline CDR1 and CDR2 sequences are SGHNT and YENEEA. V shed 1 base and J shed 2 bases, with 18 bases lying between them. The CDR3 is 17 amino acids. Here the CDR3 DNA reads TGTGCCAGCAGCTTAGCGTTCGTGGCGGACGTTACCTACGAGCAGTACTTC. Translation: CASSLAFVADVTYEQYF.

This chain links TRBV4-3 with TRBJ2-4, with TRBD1 identical over 7 bases. Germline-derived CDR1 and CDR2 are LGHNA and YSLEER. CDR3 size: 17 residues. J gave up 0 bases and V 3 bases, and 8 bases lay outside the gene matches. CDR3 protein: CASSQARDRLAKNIQYF. CDR3 nucleotides: TGCGCCAGCAGCCAGGCCCGGGACAGATTAGCCAAAAACATTCAGTACTTC.

This clonotype showed up many times. The rearrangement uses TRBV10-3 and TRBJ2-5; unclear D gene. The CDR3 extends over 16 amino acids. The V end was cut by 0 bases, the J end by 2 bases, with 13 bases between. Germline V CDR1 and CDR2: ENHRY, SYGVKD. CDR3: CAISESGASWQETQYF. In DNA, the CDR3 is TGTGCCATCAGTGAGTCTGGTGCTAGTTGGCAAGAGACCCAGTACTTC.

CDR3 residues: CASSFGTTSGSRDEQFF. CDR3 bases: TGTGCCAGCAGTTTCGGTACGACTAGCGGGAGCCGTGATGAGCAGTTCTTC. This rearrangement joins TRBV28 to TRBJ2-1; 12 bases are shared with TRBD2. Germline values: CDR1 MDHEN, CDR2 SYDVKM. V lost 3 bases, J lost 8 bases, and 11 bases stayed unmatched. The CDR3 extends over 17 amino acids.

This clonotype was picked up many times. V usage is TRBV12-3 or TRBV12-4 and J usage is TRBJ2-6, with no clear D. V was cut by 5 bases and J by 0 bases, with 8 bases left in between. The CDR3 extends over 15 amino acids. CDR3 sequence: CASSPNFSGANVLTF. In nucleotides, the CDR3 is TGTGCCAGCAGTCCTAATTTCTCTGGGGCCAACGTCCTGACTTTC.

The table lists this clonotype with a few counts. J is TRBJ2-7 and V is TRBV5-1; D remains ambiguous. The CDR3 sequence is 13 residues long. V was trimmed by 2 bases and J by 4 bases, leaving 10 bases between them. In germline, CDR1 is SGHRS, CDR2 YFSETQ. In DNA form, the CDR3 reads TGCGCCAGCAGCTTAGAACCGACTTACGAGCAGTACTTC. Its translation: CASSLEPTYEQYF.

This clonotype was observed a handful of times. The V call is TRBV6-5, the J call TRBJ2-2, with D perhaps matching TRBD1 or TRBD2 (5 bases each). This CDR3 contains 15 residues. Trimming took 0 bases from V and 4 from J, leaving 9 bases between them. In germline, CDR1 is MNHEY, CDR2 SVGAGI. The CDR3 region is CASSYSGGSTGELFF. The CDR3 DNA reads as TGTGCCAGCAGTTACTCTGGGGGTAGCACCGGGGAGCTGTTTTTT.

This clonotype was recorded a few times. This chain uses TRBV29-1 with TRBJ2-5, with 10 bases matching TRBD1. This CDR3 contains 11 residues. Germline V lookup: CDR1 SQVTM, CDR2 ANQGSEA. With 6 bases clipped from V and 5 bases from J, the junction kept 0 bases outside the gene matches. The CDR3 DNA reads as TGCAGCGTGGGACAGGGGGAGACCCAGTACTTC. Amino acids: CSVGQGETQYF.

This clonotype appeared many times. The rearrangement links TRBV6-2 or TRBV6-3 to TRBJ2-1, with D perhaps matching TRBD1 or TRBD2 (7 bases each). The germline gives CDR1 MNHEY, CDR2 SVGEGT. Trimming shortened V by 8 bases and J by 3 bases, and 14 bases separated the two germline ends. The CDR3 extends over 14 amino acids. CDR3 sequence (DNA): TGTGCCAGCGGGGGGGACAGCAGCTACAATGAGCAGTTCTTC. Translating it yields CASGGDSSYNEQFF.

The genes are TRBV12-3 or TRBV12-4 and TRBJ2-1, with TRBD2 identical over 13 bases. The CDR3 is 15 residues long. With 10 bases clipped from V and 3 bases from J, the junction kept 6 bases outside the gene matches. CDR3 in amino acids: CATSGTSGNYNEQFF. CDR3 DNA: TGTGCCACCTCAGGGACTAGCGGGAACTACAATGAGCAGTTCTTC.

This chain joins TRBV20-1 and TRBJ2-1, with TRBD2 as a possible D gene (5 bases). The CDR3 is 15 amino acids. Germline V CDR1 and CDR2: DFQATT, SNEGSKA (reference sequence). Trimming cost V 1 base and J 4 bases, with 14 bases left between them. The CDR3 DNA follows: TGCAGTGCTAGAGGAGGGAGCACCCCGTACAATGAGCAGTTCTTC. Translation: CSARGGSTPYNEQFF.

This chain joins TRBV5-1 and TRBJ2-5; D remains unclear. Germline V CDR1 and CDR2: SGHRS, YFSETQ. Between the trimmed V and J ends, which lost 0 bases and 5 bases, there was a span of 20 bases. The CDR3 length is 17 residues. The CDR3 DNA reads TGCGCCAGCAGCTTGGCTCAACTAAAGCGCGGATGGGAGACCCAGTACTTC. Amino acid sequence: CASSLAQLKRGWETQYF.

This clonotype was counted only a few times. This chain links TRBV14 with TRBJ2-5; 8 nucleotides match TRBD2. Germline values: CDR1 SGHDN, CDR2 FVKESK. Unmatched junction bases numbered 5, after V lost 0 bases and J lost 2 bases. The CDR3 covers 16 residues. The CDR3 DNA follows: TGTGCCAGCAGCCAAGATCGGGGGGGACATCAAGAGACCCAGTACTTC. Its translation is CASSQDRGGHQETQYF. The variable domain in full, with the rest retrieved from reference TRBV14 and TRBJ2-5, is EAGVTQFPSHSVIEKGQTVTLRCDPISGHDNLYWYRRVMGKEIKFLLHFVKESKQDESGMPNNRFLAERTGGTYSTLKVQPAELEDSGVYFCASSQDRGGHQETQYFGPGTRLLVL.

Ten or more counts support this clonotype. The genes are TRBV10-3 and TRBJ2-7, with 7 bases fitting TRBD2. The trim removed 1 base at V and 0 bases at J, leaving 3 bases unmatched. CDR1 and CDR2 from the germline V gene are ENHRY and SYGVKD. CDR3 length equals 15 residues. The CDR3 DNA follows: TGTGCCATCAGTGAGTGGGCGGGGGACTCCTACGAGCAGTACTTC. Protein: CAISEWAGDSYEQYF.

CDR3 bases: TGCAGTGCCAAGTTCGGGGGTAACGGCAATCAGCCCCAGCATTTT. Its protein is CSAKFGGNGNQPQHF. This rearrangement joins TRBV20-1 to TRBJ1-5; D might be TRBD1 (5 bases). The length of the CDR3 is 15 residues. V lost 6 bases to trimming and J lost 2 bases, with 17 bases between them. Germline V gene data show CDR1 as DFQATT and CDR2 as SNEGSKA (reference sequence).

This clonotype came up many times. This chain joins TRBV10-3 and TRBJ2-1, with 11 bases matching TRBD2. V dropped 6 bases and J dropped 4; count of bases not matched to a gene: 8. Germline V gene data show CDR1 as ENHRY and CDR2 as SYGVKD. The CDR3 runs 16 residues. For the CDR3, the DNA is TGTGCCATCAGAGAATCCCTAGCGGGAGGATACAATGAGCAGTTCTTC. Protein: CAIRESLAGGYNEQFF.